The rows below give T cell receptor beta chains drawn from one sample of a study of T cells in Graves' hyperthyroidism and ophthalmopathy. Each CDR3 protein gets one entry after TCRdb re-called the multiplex PCR reads with MiXCR. This repertoire shows about half a million distinct CDR3 sequences, around a quarter found once; its top ten account for around 11%. The sample taken for sequencing was blood. The receptors were sampled from a woman aged 30 to 39 with Graves' ophthalmopathy. Each CDR3 is given with its conserved first and last residue. Fields, in order: CDR3 protein, V gene, J gene.

CDR3aa: CASSNRAMNTEAFF; v_gene: TRBV2; j_gene: TRBJ1-1
CDR3aa: CASSPLHAGTSGEETQYF; v_gene: TRBV28; j_gene: TRBJ2-5
CDR3aa: CASSLEEGIGYTF; v_gene: TRBV7-9; j_gene: TRBJ1-2
CDR3aa: CASSSGRNHEQYF; v_gene: TRBV28; j_gene: TRBJ2-7
CDR3aa: CAIAREGGYEQYF; v_gene: TRBV10-3; j_gene: TRBJ2-7
CDR3aa: CASSLEPGQGISYEQYF; v_gene: TRBV7-6; j_gene: TRBJ2-7
CDR3aa: CASSYSKVQPGYTF; v_gene: TRBV6-7; j_gene: TRBJ1-2
CDR3aa: CSARDPGNTIYF; v_gene: TRBV20-1; j_gene: TRBJ1-3
CDR3aa: CASSDQLAGGDEQYF; v_gene: TRBV2; j_gene: TRBJ2-7
CDR3aa: CAWIKSAVVIHGYTF; v_gene: TRBV30; j_gene: TRBJ1-2
CDR3aa: CAISELQGAGGYTF; v_gene: TRBV10-3; j_gene: TRBJ1-2